Each of the 3 T cell receptor beta chains below was sequenced from the same sample in a study of T cells in Graves' hyperthyroidism and ophthalmopathy. Regions amplified from RNA transcripts were the TCR beta CDR3 regions. HTBI primers were used for first-round RT-PCR of the TCR CDR3. Each CDR3 protein gets one entry after TCRdb re-called the multiplex PCR reads with MiXCR. The data contain 450,000 to 650,000 distinct CDR3 sequences, around 20% of them seen just once; the ten biggest clones take up around 27%. Sequencing used blood. The receptors were sampled from a man aged 18 to 29 with Graves' hyperthyroidism.

This clonotype was detected many times. The rearrangement joins TRBV15 to TRBJ2-5; D perhaps matches TRBD2 (5 bases). Germline lookup yields CDR1 LNHNV and CDR2 YYDKDF (reference sequence). Trimming stripped 5 bases from V and 5 bases from J, with 9 bases between. The length of the CDR3 is 12 residues. CDR3: CATSRRGETQYF. CDR3 coding DNA: TGTGCCACCAGCCGCCGAGGGGAGACCCAGTACTTC.

There are many counts of this clonotype. J is TRBJ1-1 and V is TRBV28; the match to TRBD1 covers 7 bases. Trimming removed 5 bases from V and 0 bases from J; junction bases left unmatched: 3. The CDR3 covers 14 residues. The germline V gene has CDR1 MDHEN and CDR2 SYDVKM. This chain's CDR3 is CASSLGTVNTEAFF. The CDR3 region has the DNA TGTGCCAGCAGTCTGGGGACAGTGAACACTGAAGCTTTCTTT.

This clonotype was counted many times. The V and J genes are TRBV30 and TRBJ1-2; 8 nucleotides line up with TRBD1. The CDR3 runs 13 residues. After removal of 0 bases from V and 7 bases from J, the junction contained 4 bases not matched to a gene. Per germline, CDR1 GTSNPN and CDR2 SVGIG (reference sequence). CDR3 in DNA: TGTGCCTGGAGTGTAAGGACAGGGATTGGCTACACCTTC. Its translation is CAWSVRTGIGYTF.